This is a list of T cell receptor beta chains from one sample in a study of shared clonotypes between healthy human individuals. Measured with immunoSEQ multiplex PCR; TCRdb has only the in-frame clones, and not every one. This table holds over 2 million clones, 85% to 95% found once. Sequenced material: naive CD4+ T cells sorted from blood. The receptors shown here come from a man younger than 35 in good health. The CDR3 runs from the conserved cysteine through the conserved F or W. Fields, in order: clone size, J gene, D gene, V gene, CDR3 DNA, CDR3 protein. D genes are given only for firm matches. Part of the rows lack a size; the others show once, few, many or a class for expanded clones.

>-|TRBJ2-5|-|TRBV30
TGTGCCTGGAAGCCTGACACCCGAAGGATGTACTTC
CAWKPDTRRMYF
>-|TRBJ1-2|-|TRBV5-4
TGTGCCGCCGGGGAAGGGACGGCGAACTATGGCTACACCTTC
CAAGEGTANYGYTF
>once|TRBJ2-3|TRBD2|TRBV11-2
TGTGCCGGCGGCGCGGGAGGGCCGTCTACGCAGTATTTT
CAGGAGGPSTQYF
>-|TRBJ2-1|TRBD1|TRBV5-6
TGTGCCAGCAGCCGTACCACGACAGGGAGCTCCTACAATGAGCAGTTCTTC
CASSRTTTGSSYNEQFF
>-|TRBJ1-2|-|TRBV28
TGTGCCAGCAGTTTCGAGGGAATTAACTATGGCTACACCTTC
CASSFEGINYGYTF
>-|TRBJ1-6|-|TRBV6-4
TGTGCCAGCAGAGGCGGGGGGTATAATTCACCCCTCCACTTT
CASRGGGYNSPLHF
>-|TRBJ1-2|-|TRBV5-6
TGTGCCAGCAGTTTTGACAGGTTGAACTATGGCTACACCTTC
CASSFDRLNYGYTF
>-|TRBJ2-1|-|TRBV7-9
TGTGCCAGCAGTGGAGATGAGCAGTTCTTC
CASSGDEQFF
>-|TRBJ2-7|TRBD1|TRBV14
TGTGCCAGCAGCCGATACCCTCGGGACAGGGCCTACGAGCAGTACTTC
CASSRYPRDRAYEQYF
>-|TRBJ2-5|-|TRBV29-1
TGCAGCGTTGCCTTGGGGGGCGCGGAGACCCAGTACTTC
CSVALGGAETQYF
>many|TRBJ1-6|-|TRBV28
TGTGCCAGCAGTCCCCCCCGGGGGGGCGGTTCACCCCTCCACTTT
CASSPPRGGGSPLHF
>-|TRBJ2-2|TRBD1|TRBV5-4
TGTGCCAGCAGCTTAGGACAGGGGAACAACACCGGGGAGCTGTTTTTT
CASSLGQGNNTGELFF
>-|TRBJ1-4|-|TRBV28
TGTGCCAGCAGTCCCCATGAAAAACTGTTTTTT
CASSPHEKLFF
>-|TRBJ1-2|TRBD1|TRBV5-4
TGTGCCAGCAGCTGGACAGGGGCGGACTATGGCTACACCTTC
CASSWTGADYGYTF
>-|TRBJ2-7|TRBD1|TRBV5-5
TGTGCCAGCAGCATGGGACAGGCCTCCTACGAGCAGTACTTC
CASSMGQASYEQYF
>once|TRBJ2-3|-|TRBV27
TGTGCCAGCAGTTTATCAATTTACAGGGGAGGAAGCACAGATACGCAGTATTTT
CASSLSIYRGGSTDTQYF
>-|TRBJ2-5|TRBD2|TRBV19
TGTGCCAGTACGGAGAGCGGGAGGGGGGAGACCCAGTACTTC
CASTESGRGETQYF
>once|TRBJ1-1|TRBD1|TRBV18
TGTGCCAGCTCACCAGGGACAGGGGGCGACAGGAACACTGAAGCTTTCTTT
CASSPGTGGDRNTEAFF
>-|TRBJ1-1|-|TRBV2
TGTGCCAGTAGATACACTGAAGCTTTCTTT
CASRYTEAFF
>once|TRBJ2-3|-|TRBV27
TGTGCCAGCAGTATCATCCGCGGGGGCCGCACAGATACGCAGTATTTT
CASSIIRGGRTDTQYF
>-|TRBJ1-6|-|TRBV2
TGTGCCAGCAGTGACTCCCTTGCCCCTTCACCCCTCCACTTT
CASSDSLAPSPLHF
>-|TRBJ2-7|-|TRBV6-6
TGTGCCAGCCAAAGGGACACGGGTAACTACGAGCAGTACTTC
CASQRDTGNYEQYF
>-|TRBJ2-7|-|TRBV15
TGTGCCACCAGCAGAGTCGGGGGCTCCGAGCAGTACTTC
CATSRVGGSEQYF
>-|TRBJ2-1|TRBD2|TRBV7-2
TGTGCCAGCAGCATAGCTAGCGGGATCTACAATGAGCAGTTCTTC
CASSIASGIYNEQFF
>many|TRBJ1-1|TRBD1|TRBV28
TGTGCCAGCAGTTTCCTGTCAGGGGGCTCCACTGAAGCTTTCTTT
CASSFLSGGSTEAFF
>-|TRBJ2-5|-|TRBV18
TGTGCCAGCTCACCGTTGCTAGCCAAAATGAAAGAGACCCAGTACTTC
CASSPLLAKMKETQYF
>-|TRBJ2-7|-|TRBV7-8
TGTGCCAGCAGCCCGTACCACTACGAGCAGTACTTC
CASSPYHYEQYF
>-|TRBJ2-2|TRBD1|TRBV10-1
TGCGCCAGCGGGGACAGATACACCGGGGAGCTGTTTTTT
CASGDRYTGELFF
>-|TRBJ2-3|TRBD2|TRBV5-6
TGTGCCAGCAGCTTGGAGGGCCTTCTAGCGGGAGTCACAGATACGCAGTATTTT
CASSLEGLLAGVTDTQYF
>-|TRBJ2-7|-|TRBV6-1
TGTGCCAGCAGGGCAGGGCTCACCTACGAGCAGTACTTC
CASRAGLTYEQYF
>-|TRBJ1-2|TRBD1|TRBV29-1
TGCAGCGTTGAAGCCGGGACAGAAGGAGCCTTGGGTGGCTACACCTTC
CSVEAGTEGALGGYTF